This T cell receptor (beta chain) was identified in a study of T cell responses to AZD1222 COVID-19 vaccine. Study overall: Whether given at about 4 or about 12 weeks, second doses were pooled. Study-wide results and caveats: Per reports, nearly half of all spike-specific TCRs target regions that are unmutated in variants.

Remarks on this clone: Its target is unknown.

The CDR3 has 10 amino acids. Profiled with immunoSEQ multiplex PCR; TCRdb holds only in-frame clones, not every one. This table has around 99,000 clones, approximately 90% appearing once. The sequencing here drew on peripheral blood, taken on day 0 of AZD1222 vaccination. The chain employs TRBV12-2 and TRBJ2-5. TRBV12-2 is labeled a pseudogene. The sequence was collected from an adult in good health. CDR3 region: CASRGETQYF. In DNA form, the CDR3 reads TGTGCAAGTCGCGGGGAGACCCAGTACTTC.